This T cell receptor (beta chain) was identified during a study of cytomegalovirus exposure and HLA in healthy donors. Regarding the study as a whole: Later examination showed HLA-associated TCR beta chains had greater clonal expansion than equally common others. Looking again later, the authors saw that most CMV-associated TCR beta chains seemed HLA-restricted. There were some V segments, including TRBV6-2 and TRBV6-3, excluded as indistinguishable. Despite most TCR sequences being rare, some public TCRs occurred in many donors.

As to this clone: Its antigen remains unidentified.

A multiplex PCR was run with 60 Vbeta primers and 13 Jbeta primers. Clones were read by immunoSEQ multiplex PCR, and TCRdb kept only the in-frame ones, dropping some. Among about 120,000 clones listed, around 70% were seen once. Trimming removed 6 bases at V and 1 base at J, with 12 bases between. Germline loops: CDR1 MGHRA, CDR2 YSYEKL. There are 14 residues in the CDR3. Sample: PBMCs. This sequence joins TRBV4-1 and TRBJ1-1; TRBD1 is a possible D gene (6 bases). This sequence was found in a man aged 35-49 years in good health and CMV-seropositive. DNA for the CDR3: TGCGCCAGCAGAAGTCTACAGGGGAACACTGAAGCTTTCTTT. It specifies CASRSLQGNTEAFF.